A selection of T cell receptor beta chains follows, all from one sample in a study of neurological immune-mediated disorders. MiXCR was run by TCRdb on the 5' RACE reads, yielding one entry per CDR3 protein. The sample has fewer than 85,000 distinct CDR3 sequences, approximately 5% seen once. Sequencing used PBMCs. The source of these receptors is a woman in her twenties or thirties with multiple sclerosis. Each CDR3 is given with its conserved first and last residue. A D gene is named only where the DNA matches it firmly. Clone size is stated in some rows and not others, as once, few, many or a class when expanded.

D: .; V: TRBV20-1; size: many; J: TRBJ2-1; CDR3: CSALLWNEQFF; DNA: TGCAGTGCTCTTCTATGGAATGAGCAGTTCTTC
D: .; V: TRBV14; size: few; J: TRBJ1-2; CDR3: CASSNQAAGLGYTF; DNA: TGTGCCAGCAGCAACCAAGCGGCAGGGTTAGGCTACACCTTC
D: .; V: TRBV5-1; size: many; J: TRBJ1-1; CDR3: CASSLNRGKDTEAFF; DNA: TGCGCCAGCAGCCTTAATCGCGGGAAGGACACTGAAGCTTTCTTT
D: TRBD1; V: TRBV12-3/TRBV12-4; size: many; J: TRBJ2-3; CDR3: CASSLAPPGQGTDTQYF; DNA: TGTGCCAGCAGTTTAGCCCCACCGGGACAGGGTACAGATACGCAGTATTTT
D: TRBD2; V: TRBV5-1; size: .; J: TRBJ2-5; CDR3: CASSLGSGRSQETQYF; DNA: TGCGCCAGCAGCTTGGGTAGCGGGAGGTCTCAAGAGACCCAGTACTTC
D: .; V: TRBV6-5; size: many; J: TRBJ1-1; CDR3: CASSYGRAGLNTEAFF; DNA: TGTGCCAGCAGTTACGGTCGGGCAGGGCTGAACACTGAAGCTTTCTTT
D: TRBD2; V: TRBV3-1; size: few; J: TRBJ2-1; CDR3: CASSQDRSSGHFSYNEQFF; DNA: TGTGCCAGCAGCCAAGATCGGAGTAGCGGGCACTTCTCCTACAATGAGCAGTTCTTC
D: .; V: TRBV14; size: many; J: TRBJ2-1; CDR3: CASSHRAGWAEQFF; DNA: TGTGCCAGCAGCCACCGGGCAGGCTGGGCTGAGCAGTTCTTC
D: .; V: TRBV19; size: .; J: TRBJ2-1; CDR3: CASSIGRIWSSYNEQFF; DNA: TGTGCCAGTAGTATAGGCAGGATATGGAGCTCCTACAATGAGCAGTTCTTC
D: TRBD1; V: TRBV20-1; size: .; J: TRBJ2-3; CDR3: CSASPTGGADTQYF; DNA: TGCAGTGCTAGTCCGACAGGGGGCGCAGATACGCAGTATTTT
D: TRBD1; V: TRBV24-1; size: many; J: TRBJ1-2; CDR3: CATSHSPGQGMFYGYTF; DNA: TGTGCCACCAGTCACTCCCCAGGACAGGGAATGTTCTATGGCTACACCTTC
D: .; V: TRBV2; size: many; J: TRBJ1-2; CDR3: CASSESRAALYGYTF; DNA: TGTGCCAGCAGTGAATCCAGGGCCGCCCTCTATGGCTACACCTTC
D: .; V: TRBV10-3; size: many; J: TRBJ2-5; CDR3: CAISDGRETQYF; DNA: TGTGCCATCAGTGACGGCAGAGAGACCCAGTACTTC
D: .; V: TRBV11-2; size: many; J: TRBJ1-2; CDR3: CASSPLRWDTSNYGYTF; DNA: TGTGCCAGCAGCCCTTTAAGGTGGGATACAAGTAACTATGGCTACACCTTC
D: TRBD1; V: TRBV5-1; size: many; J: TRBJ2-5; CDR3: CASSRLWTGQETQYF; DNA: TGCGCCAGCAGCCGCCTTTGGACAGGGCAAGAGACCCAGTACTTC
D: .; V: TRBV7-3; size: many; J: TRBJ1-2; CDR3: CASSLGPGVTGPYGYTF; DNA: TGTGCCAGCAGCTTAGGGCCGGGAGTAACAGGGCCCTATGGCTACACCTTC
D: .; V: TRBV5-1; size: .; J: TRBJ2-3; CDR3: CASSLFDATDTQYF; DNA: TGCGCCAGCAGCCTATTTGACGCCACAGATACGCAGTATTTT
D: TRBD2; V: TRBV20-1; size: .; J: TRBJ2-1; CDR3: CSARGPGGLDNEQFF; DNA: TGCAGTGCTAGAGGCCCGGGGGGACTCGACAATGAGCAGTTCTTC
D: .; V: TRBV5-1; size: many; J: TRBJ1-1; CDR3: CASSSETYHLTPGTPMNTEAFF; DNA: TGCGCCAGCAGCTCGGAGACTTACCACTTGACACCAGGGACACCGATGAACACTGAAGCTTTCTTT
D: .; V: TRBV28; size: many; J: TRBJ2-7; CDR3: CASSLRTSSNEQYF; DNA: TGTGCCAGCAGCCTCCGAACGAGCTCCAACGAGCAGTACTTC
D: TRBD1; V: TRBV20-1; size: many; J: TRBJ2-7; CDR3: CSARDRDRPSYEQYF; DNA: TGCAGTGCTAGAGACCGGGACAGGCCTTCCTACGAGCAGTACTTC
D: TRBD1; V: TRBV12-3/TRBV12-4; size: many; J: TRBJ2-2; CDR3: CASRRTDRDFSGELFF; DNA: TGTGCCAGCAGGAGAACGGACAGGGATTTTAGCGGGGAGCTGTTTTTT
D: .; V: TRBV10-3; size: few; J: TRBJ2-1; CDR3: CAIMLEPPHEQFF; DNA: TGTGCCATCATGCTAGAGCCGCCGCATGAGCAGTTCTTC
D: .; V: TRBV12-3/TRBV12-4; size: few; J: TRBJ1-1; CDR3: CASSPGLGAEAFF; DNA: TGTGCCAGCAGTCCGGGTTTGGGGGCTGAAGCTTTCTTT
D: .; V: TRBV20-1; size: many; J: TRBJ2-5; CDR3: CSGNVQGLFGQETQYF; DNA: TGCAGTGGTAACGTTCAGGGGCTTTTTGGCCAAGAGACCCAGTACTTC
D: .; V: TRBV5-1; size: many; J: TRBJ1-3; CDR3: CASSLTASSGNTIYF; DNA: TGCGCCAGCAGCTTGACGGCGAGCTCTGGAAACACCATATATTTT
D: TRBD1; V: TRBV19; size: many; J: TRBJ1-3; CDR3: CASGWTGSSGNTIYF; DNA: TGTGCCAGTGGATGGACAGGCAGCTCTGGAAACACCATATATTTT
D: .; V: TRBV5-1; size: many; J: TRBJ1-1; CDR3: CASSLQGRNTEAFF; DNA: TGCGCCAGCAGCTTGCAGGGTCGGAACACTGAAGCTTTCTTT
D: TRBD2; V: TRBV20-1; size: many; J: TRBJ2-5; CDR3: CSAGLAGGFRETQYF; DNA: TGCAGTGCCGGACTAGCGGGGGGATTTAGGGAGACCCAGTACTTC
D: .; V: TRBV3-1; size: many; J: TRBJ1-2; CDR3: CASSQTPAMAANYGYTF; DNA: TGTGCCAGCAGCCAAACCCCAGCGATGGCAGCTAACTATGGCTACACCTTC
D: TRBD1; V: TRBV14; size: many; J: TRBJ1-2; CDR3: CASSQDLWTGGAGYTF; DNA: TGTGCCAGCAGCCAAGATCTCTGGACAGGGGGCGCAGGCTACACCTTC
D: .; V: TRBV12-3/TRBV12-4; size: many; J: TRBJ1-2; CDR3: CASSPHSNYGYTF; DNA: TGTGCCAGCAGCCCACACTCTAACTATGGCTACACCTTC
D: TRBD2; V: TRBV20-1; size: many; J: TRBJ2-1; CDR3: CSARGLAKYNEQFF; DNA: TGCAGTGCTCGAGGACTAGCCAAGTACAATGAGCAGTTCTTC
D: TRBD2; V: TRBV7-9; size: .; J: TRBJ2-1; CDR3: CASSFGGAVNEQFF; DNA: TGTGCCAGCAGCTTCGGGGGGGCTGTCAATGAGCAGTTCTTC
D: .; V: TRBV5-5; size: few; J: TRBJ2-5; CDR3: CASSLDRFWQETQYF; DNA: TGTGCCAGCAGCTTGGACAGGTTTTGGCAAGAGACCCAGTACTTC
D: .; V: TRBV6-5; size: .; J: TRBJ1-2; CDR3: CASRPGINYGYTF; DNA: TGTGCCAGCAGGCCGGGGATTAACTATGGCTACACCTTC